The 8 T cell receptor beta chains presented below share a single source sample, sequenced in a study of cytomegalovirus exposure and HLA in healthy donors. The primer mix had 60 Vbeta and 13 Jbeta primers. The assay was immunoSEQ multiplex PCR, and TCRdb's table has in-frame clones only and misses some. The sample holds roughly 86,000 clones, around 66% seen once. Sequenced input: PBMCs. The source is a man younger than 45 in good health and CMV-seronegative.

The chain recombines TRBV9 with TRBJ2-1; TRBD1 agrees at 8 bases. CDR1 and CDR2 from the germline V gene are SGDLS and YYNGEE. CDR3 length: 15 amino acids. With 2 bases clipped from V and 9 bases from J, the junction kept 10 bases outside the gene matches. The CDR3: CASSVRGLGLAEQFF. CDR3 DNA sequence: TGTGCCAGCAGCGTCAGGGGGCTCGGTCTCGCTGAGCAGTTCTTC.

This clone came up once. The V and J genes are TRBV9 and TRBJ2-7; D call uncertain. This CDR3 comprises 13 residues. V lost 0 bases, J lost 3 bases, and 7 bases lay in between. Germline-derived CDR1 and CDR2 are SGDLS and YYNGEE. CDR3 sequence reads: CASSVGPNYEQYF. The CDR3, as DNA: TGTGCCAGCAGCGTAGGGCCAAACTACGAGCAGTACTTC.

The rearrangement uses TRBV7-2 and TRBJ2-3; D may be TRBD2 (6 bases). Per germline, CDR1 SGHTA and CDR2 FQGNSA. The germline V and J ends were trimmed by 2 bases and 4 bases, with 22 bases remaining between them. The CDR3 totals 18 residues. The CDR3 sequence is CASSLKFAVPGGADTQYF. CDR3 DNA sequence: TGTGCCAGCAGCTTAAAGTTTGCGGTCCCCGGCGGGGCAGATACGCAGTATTTT.

The chain has TRBV27 and TRBJ1-3; 7 nucleotides match TRBD1. Germline trimming cut 2 bases from V and 3 bases from J; bases unmatched to any gene: 4. Germline V gene lookup returns CDR1 MNHEY and CDR2 SMNVEV (reference sequence). The CDR3 consists of 15 residues. The CDR3 loop is CASSLVGTVGNTIYF. As DNA, the CDR3 is TGTGCCAGCAGTTTAGTGGGGACAGTTGGAAACACCATATATTTT.

The V call is TRBV5-1, the J call TRBJ2-7; 7 nucleotides match TRBD2. The CDR3 covers 14 residues. The germline CDR1 and CDR2 sequences are SGHRS and YFSETQ. The junction had 4 bases not matched to a gene; V was cut back by 4 bases and J by 0 bases. This CDR3 is CASSASGNSYEQYF. The CDR3 DNA sequence: TGCGCCAGCAGCGCCAGCGGGAACTCCTACGAGCAGTACTTC.

The chain links TRBV11-3 to TRBJ2-2, with a tentative D call TRBD1 (5 bases). In germline, CDR1 is SGHNT, CDR2 YENEEA. This CDR3 has 14 residues. V was pared by 1 base and J by 4 bases, with 7 bases between. The CDR3 coding sequence is TGTGCCAGCAGCTTAGGTGGGGCCACCGGGGAGCTGTTTTTT. Its protein product is CASSLGGATGELFF.

This chain connects TRBV7-9 to TRBJ2-7; D not certain. With 0 bases removed from V and 2 bases from J, the gap between germline ends came to 5 bases. The germline V gene has CDR1 SEHNR and CDR2 FQNEAQ (reference sequence). The CDR3 runs to 13 residues. The chain's CDR3 is CASSLAQTYEQYF. For the CDR3, the DNA is TGTGCCAGCAGCTTAGCACAGACCTACGAGCAGTACTTC.

The rearrangement joins TRBV7-4 to TRBJ2-7; 9 bases map to TRBD1. CDR3 length equals 15 residues. The germline CDR1 and CDR2 sequences are SGHVT and SQSDAQ. V gave up 2 bases and J gave up 2 bases; unmatched junction bases: 4. This CDR3 reads CASSLRQGGTYEQYF. Written as DNA, the CDR3 is TGTGCCAGCAGCTTAAGACAGGGGGGGACCTACGAGCAGTACTTC.